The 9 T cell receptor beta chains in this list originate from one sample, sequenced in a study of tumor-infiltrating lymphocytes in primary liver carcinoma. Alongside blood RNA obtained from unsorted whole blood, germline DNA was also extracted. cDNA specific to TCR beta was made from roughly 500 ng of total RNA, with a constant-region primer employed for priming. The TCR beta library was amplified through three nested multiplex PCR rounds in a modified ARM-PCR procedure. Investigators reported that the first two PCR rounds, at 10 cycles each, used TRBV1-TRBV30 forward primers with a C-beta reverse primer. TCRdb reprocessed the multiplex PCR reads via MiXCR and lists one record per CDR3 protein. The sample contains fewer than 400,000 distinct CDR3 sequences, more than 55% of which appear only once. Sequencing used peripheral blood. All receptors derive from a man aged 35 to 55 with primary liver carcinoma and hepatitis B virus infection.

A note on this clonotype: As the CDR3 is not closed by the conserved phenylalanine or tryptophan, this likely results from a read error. The CDR3, as DNA: TGTGCCAGCAGACCCGGGACAGGGGGCCGCAATCAGCCCCAGCATTAT. Translating gives CASRPGTGGRNQPQHY. V usage is TRBV28 and J usage is TRBJ1-5; 12 positions agree with TRBD1. Looked up from germline, CDR1 is MDHEN and CDR2 is SYDVKM. The CDR3 is 16 amino acids. The J segment lost 2 bases and the V segment lost 6 bases, leaving 5 bases of the junction unmatched.

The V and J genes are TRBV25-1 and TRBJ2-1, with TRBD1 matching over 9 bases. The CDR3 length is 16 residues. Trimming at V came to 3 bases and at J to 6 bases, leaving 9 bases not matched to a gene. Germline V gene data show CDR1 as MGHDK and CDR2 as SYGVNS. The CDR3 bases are TGTGCCAGCAGTGACCCCTCGGGACAGGGACTCAATGAGCAGTTCTTC. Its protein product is CASSDPSGQGLNEQFF.

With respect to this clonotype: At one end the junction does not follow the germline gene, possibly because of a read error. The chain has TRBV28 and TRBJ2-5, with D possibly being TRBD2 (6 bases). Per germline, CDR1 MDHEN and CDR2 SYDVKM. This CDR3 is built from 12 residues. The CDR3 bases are TGTGCCAGCAGAGGGCCGGGGGAGACGCAGTACTTC. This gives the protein CASRGPGETQYF. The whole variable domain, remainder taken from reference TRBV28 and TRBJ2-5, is DVKVTQSSRYLVKRTGEKVFLECVQDMDHENMFWYRQDPGLGLRLIYFSYDVKMKEKGDIPEGYSVSREKKERFSLILESASTNQTSMYLCASRGPGETQYFGPGTRLLVL.

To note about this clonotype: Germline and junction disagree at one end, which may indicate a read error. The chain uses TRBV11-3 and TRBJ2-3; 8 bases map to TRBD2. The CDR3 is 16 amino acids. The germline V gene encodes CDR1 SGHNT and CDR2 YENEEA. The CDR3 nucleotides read TGTACCAGCAGCTTAGCAAGCGGGAGTATCACAGGTACGCAGTATTTT. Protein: CTSSLASGSITGTQYF.

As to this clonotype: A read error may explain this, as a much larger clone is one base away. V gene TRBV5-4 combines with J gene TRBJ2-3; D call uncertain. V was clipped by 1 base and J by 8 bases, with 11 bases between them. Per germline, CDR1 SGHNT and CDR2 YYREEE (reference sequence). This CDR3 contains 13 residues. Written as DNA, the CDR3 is TGTGCCAGCAGCTTGTTACACATGGGTACGCAGTATTTT. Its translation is CASSLLHMGTQYF.

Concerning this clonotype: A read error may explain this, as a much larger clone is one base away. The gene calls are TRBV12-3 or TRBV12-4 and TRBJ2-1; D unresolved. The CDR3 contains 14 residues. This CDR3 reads CASRDLNSYNGQFF. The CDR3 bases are TGTGCCAGCAGAGACTTGAACTCCTACAATGGGCAGTTCTTC.

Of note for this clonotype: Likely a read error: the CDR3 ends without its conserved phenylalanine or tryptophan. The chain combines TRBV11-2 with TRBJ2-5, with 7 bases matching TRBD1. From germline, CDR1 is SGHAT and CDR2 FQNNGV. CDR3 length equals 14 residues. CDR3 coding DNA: TGTGCCAACAGCTCGGGACAGCCCCAAGAGACCCAGTACTTA. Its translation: CANSSGQPQETQYL.

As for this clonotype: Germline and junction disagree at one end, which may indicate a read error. CDR3 DNA: TGTGCCAGCAGCCCCATAGCGGGGGCGTATCACAATGGGCAGTTCTTC. The encoded protein is CASSPIAGAYHNGQFF. The V gene is TRBV11-1, the J gene TRBJ2-1, with 9 bases lining up with TRBD2. This CDR3 spans 16 amino acids. Germline V gene data show CDR1 as SGHAT and CDR2 as FQDESV (reference sequence).

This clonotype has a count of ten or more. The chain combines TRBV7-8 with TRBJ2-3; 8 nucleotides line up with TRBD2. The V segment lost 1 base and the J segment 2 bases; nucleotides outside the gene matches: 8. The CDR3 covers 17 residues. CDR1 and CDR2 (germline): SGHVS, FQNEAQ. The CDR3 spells CASSLVGRAKNTDTQYF. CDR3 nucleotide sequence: TGTGCCAGCAGCTTAGTCGGGAGGGCGAAAAACACAGATACGCAGTATTTT.